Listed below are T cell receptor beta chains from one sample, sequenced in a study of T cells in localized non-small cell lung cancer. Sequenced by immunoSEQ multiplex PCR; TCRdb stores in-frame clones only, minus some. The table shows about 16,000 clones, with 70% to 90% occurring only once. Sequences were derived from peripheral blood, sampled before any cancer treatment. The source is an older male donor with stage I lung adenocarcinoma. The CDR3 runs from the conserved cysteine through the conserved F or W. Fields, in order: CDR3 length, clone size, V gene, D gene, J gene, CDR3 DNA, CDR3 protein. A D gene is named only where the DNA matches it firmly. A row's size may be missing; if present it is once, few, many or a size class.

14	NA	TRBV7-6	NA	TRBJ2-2	TGTGCCAGCAGCTTAGGGTCTGAGGCCGGGGAGCTGTTTTTT	CASSLGSEAGELFF
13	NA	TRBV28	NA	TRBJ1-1	TGTGCCAGCAACATGGACCTGAACACTGAAGCTTTCTTT	CASNMDLNTEAFF
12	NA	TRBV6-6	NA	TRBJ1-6	TGTGCCAGCAGTTACTACGGCTCACCCCTCCACTTT	CASSYYGSPLHF
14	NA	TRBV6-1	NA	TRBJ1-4	TGTGCCAGTGGACGGGGGCCTCCTAATGAAAAACTGTTTTTT	CASGRGPPNEKLFF
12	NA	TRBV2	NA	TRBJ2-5	TGTGCCAGCAGTGAAGACGGAGGGGCCCAGTACTTC	CASSEDGGAQYF
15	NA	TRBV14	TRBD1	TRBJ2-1	TGTGCCAGCAGCGACCGGGACAGGGAATACAATGAGCAGTTCTTC	CASSDRDREYNEQFF
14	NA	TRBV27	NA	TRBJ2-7	TGTGCCAGCAGTTTTAGTCAGGGGGGCTACGAGCAGTACTTC	CASSFSQGGYEQYF
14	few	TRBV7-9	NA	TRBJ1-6	TGTGCCAGCAGCGCTTTACCCTTGGGTTCACCCCTCCACTTT	CASSALPLGSPLHF
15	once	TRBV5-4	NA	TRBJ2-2	TGTGCCAGCAGATACCCCAGCGGAGACACCGGGGAGCTGTTTTTT	CASRYPSGDTGELFF
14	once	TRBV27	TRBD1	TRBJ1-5	TGTGCCAGCAGAGGGGGCTATAGCAATCAGCCCCAGCATTTT	CASRGGYSNQPQHF
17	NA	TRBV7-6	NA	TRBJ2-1	TGTGCCAGCAGCTTTCTAACGGGGGACTCGCCCTACAATGAGCAGTTCTTC	CASSFLTGDSPYNEQFF
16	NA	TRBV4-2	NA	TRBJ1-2	TGTGCCAGCAGCCAAGATGTAGCAGGGAGCGGCTATGGCTACACCTTC	CASSQDVAGSGYGYTF
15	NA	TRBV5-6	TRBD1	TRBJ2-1	TGTGCCAGCAGCTCTCTAGGGGGCGCTGGGGGTGAGCAGTTCTTC	CASSSLGGAGGEQFF
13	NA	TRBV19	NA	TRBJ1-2	TGTGCCAGTACCCTCTCGGGCAGGTATGGCTACACCTTC	CASTLSGRYGYTF
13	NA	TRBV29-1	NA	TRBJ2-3	TGCAGCTCAAGGACAGAACTAACAGATACGCAGTATTTT	CSSRTELTDTQYF
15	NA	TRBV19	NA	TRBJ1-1	TGTGCCAGTAGTACAGGGATGAGTTGGAACACTGAAGCTTTCTTT	CASSTGMSWNTEAFF
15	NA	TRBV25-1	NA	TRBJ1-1	TGTGCCAGCAGTGAACTAAACGGACAGCAACAACTAGCTTTCTTT	CASSELNGQQQLAFF